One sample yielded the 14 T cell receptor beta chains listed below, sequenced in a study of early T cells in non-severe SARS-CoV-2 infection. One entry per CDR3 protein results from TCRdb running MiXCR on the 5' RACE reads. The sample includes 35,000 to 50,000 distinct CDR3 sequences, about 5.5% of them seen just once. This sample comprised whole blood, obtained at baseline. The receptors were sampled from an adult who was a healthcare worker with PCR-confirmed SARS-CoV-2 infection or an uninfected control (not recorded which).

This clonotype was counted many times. The CDR3 is CASSTPRQGNYGYTF. In DNA form, the CDR3 reads TGTGCCAGTAGTACCCCCCGACAGGGTAACTATGGCTACACCTTC. The rearrangement joins TRBV19 to TRBJ1-2; 7 bases are a match to TRBD1. The CDR3 contains 15 residues. V lost 4 bases, J lost 1 base, and 6 bases stayed unmatched. Germline-derived CDR1 and CDR2 are LNHDA and SQIVND (reference sequence).

CDR3 in DNA: TGTGCCAGCAGTTTAAGACAGGCGAGAAGCGGCGAGCAGTACTTC. Translating gives CASSLRQARSGEQYF. The J gene is TRBJ2-7, the V gene TRBV12-3 or TRBV12-4, with D possibly being TRBD1 (6 bases). V shed 2 bases and J shed 6 bases, with 17 bases lying between them. This CDR3 is built from 15 residues.

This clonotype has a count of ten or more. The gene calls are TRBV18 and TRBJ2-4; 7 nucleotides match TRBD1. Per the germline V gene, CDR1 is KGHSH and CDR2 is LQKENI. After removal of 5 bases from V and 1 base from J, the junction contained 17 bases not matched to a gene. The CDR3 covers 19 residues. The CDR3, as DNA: TGTGCCAGCTCAACGAGAACAGGGGACGACCTCTCGGCCAAAAACATTCAGTACTTC. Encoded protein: CASSTRTGDDLSAKNIQYF.

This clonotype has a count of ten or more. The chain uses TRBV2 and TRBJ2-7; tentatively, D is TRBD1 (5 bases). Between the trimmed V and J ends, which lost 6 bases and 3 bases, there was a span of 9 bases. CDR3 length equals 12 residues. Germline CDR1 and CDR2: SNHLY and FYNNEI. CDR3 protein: CASRQDYYEQYF. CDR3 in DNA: TGTGCCAGCAGACAGGATTACTACGAGCAGTACTTC.

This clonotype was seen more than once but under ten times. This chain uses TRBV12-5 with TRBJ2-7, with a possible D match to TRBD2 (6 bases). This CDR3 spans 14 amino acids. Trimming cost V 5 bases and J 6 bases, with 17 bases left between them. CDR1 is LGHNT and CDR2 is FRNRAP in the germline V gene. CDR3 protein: CASGPGGFAGEQYF. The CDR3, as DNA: TGTGCTAGTGGTCCCGGAGGGTTTGCGGGCGAGCAGTACTTC.

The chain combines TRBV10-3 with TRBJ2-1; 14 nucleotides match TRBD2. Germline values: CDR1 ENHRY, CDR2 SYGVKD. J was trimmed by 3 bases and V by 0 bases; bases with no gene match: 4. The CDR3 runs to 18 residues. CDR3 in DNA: TGTGCCATCAGTGAGTCGTTAGGACTAGCGGGAGGCTACAATGAGCAGTTCTTC. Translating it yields CAISESLGLAGGYNEQFF.

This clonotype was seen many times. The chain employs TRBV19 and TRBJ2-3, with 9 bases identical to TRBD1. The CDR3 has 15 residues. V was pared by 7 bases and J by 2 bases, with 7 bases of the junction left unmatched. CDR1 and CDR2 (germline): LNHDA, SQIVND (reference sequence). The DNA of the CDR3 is TGTGCCAGTAACGACCGGGACAGGGACACAGATACGCAGTATTTT. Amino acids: CASNDRDRDTDTQYF.

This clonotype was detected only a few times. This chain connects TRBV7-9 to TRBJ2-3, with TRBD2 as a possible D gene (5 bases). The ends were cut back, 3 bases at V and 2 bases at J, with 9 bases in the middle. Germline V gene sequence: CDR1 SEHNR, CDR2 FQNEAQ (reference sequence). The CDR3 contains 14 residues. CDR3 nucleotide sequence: TGTGCCAGCAGCTTGGGGAGTGTCACAGATACGCAGTATTTT. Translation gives CASSLGSVTDTQYF.

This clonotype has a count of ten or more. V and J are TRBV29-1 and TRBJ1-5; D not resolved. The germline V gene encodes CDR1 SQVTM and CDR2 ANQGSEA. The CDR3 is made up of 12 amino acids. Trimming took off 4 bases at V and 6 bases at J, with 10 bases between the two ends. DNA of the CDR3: TGCAGCGTTGCGTCAGGTACTCAGCCCCAGCATTTT. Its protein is CSVASGTQPQHF.

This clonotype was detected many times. The CDR3 region is CASSHRDSCYF. Written as DNA, the CDR3 is TGTGCCAGCAGCCACCGGGACAGCTGCTACTTC. This chain connects TRBV3-1 to TRBJ2-7, with 7 bases identical to TRBD1. CDR3 size: 11 residues. The V gene's germline CDR1 is LGHDT and CDR2 YNNKEL (reference sequence). The V and J ends lost 3 bases and 13 bases, in that order; junction bases with no gene match: 6.

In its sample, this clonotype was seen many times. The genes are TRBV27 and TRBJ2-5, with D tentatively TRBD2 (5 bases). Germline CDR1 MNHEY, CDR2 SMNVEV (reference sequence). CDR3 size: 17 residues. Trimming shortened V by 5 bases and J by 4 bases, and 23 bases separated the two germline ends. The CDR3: CASSPVIAAGDVETQYF. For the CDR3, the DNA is TGTGCCAGCAGTCCAGTCATCGCGGCGGGCGATGTAGAGACCCAGTACTTC.

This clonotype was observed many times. This CDR3 reads CASSLYAATDTQYF. In DNA form, the CDR3 reads TGCGCCAGCAGCTTATACGCGGCTACAGATACGCAGTATTTT. The chain employs TRBV5-1 and TRBJ2-3, with D hard to call. The CDR3 covers 14 residues. V gave up 2 bases and J gave up 3 bases, with 10 bases separating them. CDR1 is SGHRS, CDR2 YFSETQ, per germline. The variable domain in full, with the rest retrieved from reference TRBV5-1 and TRBJ2-3, is KAGVTQTPRYLIKTRGQQVTLSCSPISGHRSVSWYQQTPGQGLQFLFEYFSETQRNKGNFPGRFSGRQFSNSRSEMNVSTLELGDSALYLCASSLYAATDTQYFGPGTRLTVL.

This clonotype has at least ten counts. This CDR3 is CASSQKGAGAREQFF. The CDR3, as DNA: TGTGCCAGCAGTCAGAAGGGGGCGGGAGCCCGTGAGCAGTTCTTC. The V call is TRBV6-5, the J call TRBJ2-1; the D gene could be TRBD1 or TRBD2 (7 bases each). The germline gives CDR1 MNHEY, CDR2 SVGAGI. V was trimmed by 5 bases and J by 9 bases, leaving 20 bases between them. The CDR3 has 15 amino acids.

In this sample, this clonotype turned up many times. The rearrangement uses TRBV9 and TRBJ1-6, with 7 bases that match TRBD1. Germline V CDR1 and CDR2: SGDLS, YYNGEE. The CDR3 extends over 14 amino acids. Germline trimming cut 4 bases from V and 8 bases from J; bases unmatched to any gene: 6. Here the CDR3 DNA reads TGTGCCAGCAGCACTCGACAGGGTGATTCACCCCTCCACTTT. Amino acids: CASSTRQGDSPLHF.